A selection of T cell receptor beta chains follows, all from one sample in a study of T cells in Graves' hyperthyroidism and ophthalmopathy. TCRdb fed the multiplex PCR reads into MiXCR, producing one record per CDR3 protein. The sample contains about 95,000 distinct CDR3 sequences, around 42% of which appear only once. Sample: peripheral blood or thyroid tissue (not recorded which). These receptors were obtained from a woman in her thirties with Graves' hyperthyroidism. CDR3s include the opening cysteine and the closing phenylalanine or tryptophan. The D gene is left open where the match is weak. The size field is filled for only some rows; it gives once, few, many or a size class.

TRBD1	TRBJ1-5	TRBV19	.	CASSIGQGSNQPQHF	TGTGCCAGTAGTATAGGACAGGGGAGCAATCAGCCCCAGCATTTT
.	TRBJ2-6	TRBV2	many	CALGGARGANVLTF	TGTGCCCTGGGGGGGGCGCGAGGGGCCAACGTCCTGACTTTC
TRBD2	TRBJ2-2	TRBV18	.	CASSISGTTGELFF	TGTGCCAGCTCCATAAGCGGGACCACCGGGGAGCTGTTTTTT
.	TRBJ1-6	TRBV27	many	CASSLLLGSPLHF	TGTGCCAGCAGTTTATTACTAGGTTCACCCCTCCACTTT
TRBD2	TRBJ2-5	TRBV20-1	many	CSVAGDRETQYF	TGCAGCGTAGCGGGAGACCGGGAGACCCAGTACTTC
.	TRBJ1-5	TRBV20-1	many	CSARWSFGTNQPQHF	TGCAGTGCTAGGTGGAGTTTCGGAACGAATCAGCCCCAGCATTTT
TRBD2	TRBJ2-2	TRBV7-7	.	CASSFSALAGGPGELFF	TGTGCTAGCAGCTTTTCTGCACTAGCGGGAGGGCCCGGGGAGCTGTTTTTT
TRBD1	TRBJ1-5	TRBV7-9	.	CASSPRGRFSNQPQHF	TGTGCCAGCAGCCCCAGGGGGCGGTTTAGCAATCAGCCCCAGCATTTT
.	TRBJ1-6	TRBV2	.	CASSPGTPNSPLHF	TGTGCCAGCAGTCCCGGGACACCAAATTCACCCCTCCACTTT
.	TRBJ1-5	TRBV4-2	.	CASSQEGALSHQPQHF	TGTGCCAGCAGCCAAGAAGGGGCCCTCTCACATCAGCCCCAGCATTTT
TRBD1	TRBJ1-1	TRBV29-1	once	CSVDRGLEAFF	TGCAGCGTCGACAGGGGGCTTGAAGCTTTCTTT
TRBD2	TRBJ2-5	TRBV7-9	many	CASSLGLAQETQYF	TGTGCCAGCAGCTTAGGACTAGCGCAAGAGACCCAGTACTTC
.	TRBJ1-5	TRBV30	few	CAWSPTAADQPQHF	TGTGCCTGGAGCCCGACTGCTGCGGATCAGCCCCAGCATTTT
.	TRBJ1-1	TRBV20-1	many	CSARDTFKLNTEAFF	TGCAGTGCTAGAGATACCTTTAAGCTGAACACTGAAGCTTTCTTT
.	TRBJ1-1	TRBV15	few	CATSRDQMNTEAFF	TGTGCCACCAGCAGAGATCAAATGAACACTGAAGCTTTCTTT
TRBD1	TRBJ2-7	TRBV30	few	CACTGGNYEQYF	TGTGCCTGTACAGGGGGGAACTACGAGCAGTACTTC
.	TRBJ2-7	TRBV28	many	CAISVGGYEQYF	TGTGCCATCTCAGTGGGGGGCTACGAGCAGTACTTC
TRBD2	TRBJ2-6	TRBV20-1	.	CSASLLLAGTGANVLTF	TGCAGTGCTAGCCTATTACTAGCGGGAACTGGGGCCAACGTCCTGACTTTC
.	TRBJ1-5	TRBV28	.	CASSLTSGRTHNQPQHF	TGTGCCAGCAGTTTAACGTCAGGGAGAACCCACAATCAGCCCCAGCATTTT
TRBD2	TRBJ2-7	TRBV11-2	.	CASSLAGGLAGVREQYF	TGTGCCAGCAGCTTAGCCGGCGGACTAGCGGGAGTGCGCGAGCAGTACTTC
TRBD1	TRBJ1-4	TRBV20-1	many	CSAPGQADEKLFF	TGCAGTGCGCCGGGACAGGCGGATGAAAAACTGTTTTTT
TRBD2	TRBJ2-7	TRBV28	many	CASSPPQRGSYEQYF	TGTGCCAGCAGTCCCCCGCAGCGGGGGTCCTACGAGCAGTACTTC
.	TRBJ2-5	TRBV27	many	CASSLKVGGVQQTQYF	TGTGCCAGCAGTTTAAAAGTGGGGGGCGTTCAACAGACCCAGTACTTC
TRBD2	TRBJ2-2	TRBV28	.	CASGPTSGSVVGELFF	TGTGCCAGCGGGCCTACTAGCGGGAGTGTGGTCGGGGAGCTGTTTTTT
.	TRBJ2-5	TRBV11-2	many	CASSLRLHYQETQYF	TGTGCCAGCAGCTTACGACTACACTACCAAGAGACCCAGTACTTC
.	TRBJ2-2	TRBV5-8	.	CASSQIWELFF	TGTGCCAGCAGCCAGATATGGGAGCTGTTTTTT
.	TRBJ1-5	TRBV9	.	CASGPRYRPQHF	TGTGCCAGCGGACCCCGTTATAGGCCCCAGCATTTT
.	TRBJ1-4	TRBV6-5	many	CASSISGPYWAKLFF	TGTGCCAGCAGCATCTCGGGGCCTTATTGGGCAAAACTGTTTTTT
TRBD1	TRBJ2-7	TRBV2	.	CASSYTGGGENEQYF	TGTGCCAGCAGTTATACAGGGGGCGGGGAGAACGAGCAGTACTTC
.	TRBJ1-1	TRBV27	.	CASSLRDLGNTEAFF	TGTGCCAGCAGCCTGCGGGATTTGGGGAACACTGAAGCTTTCTTT